These T cell receptor beta chains were read from a single sample in a study of blood T cell repertoires in COVID-19. The assay was immunoSEQ multiplex PCR, and TCRdb's table has in-frame clones only and misses some. This table has some 190,000 clones, 60% to 85% appearing once. Sequences were obtained from peripheral blood. These receptors were collected from a woman aged 50 to 65 with active or convalescent COVID-19. Each CDR3 is given with its conserved first and last residue. Each record gives: V gene, J gene, clone size, D gene, CDR3 DNA, CDR3 protein. A D gene is named only where the DNA matches it firmly. Where a row states a size, it is once, few, many or the class of an expanded clone; other rows omit it.

>TRBV19|TRBJ1-5|-|-
TGTGCCAGTAGTATTCAAGAGGGAACTAAAAGCAATCAGCCCCAGCATTTT
CASSIQEGTKSNQPQHF
>TRBV7-9|TRBJ2-2|-|-
TGTGCCAGCAGCGAGGGACAAAACACCGGGGAGCTGTTTTTT
CASSEGQNTGELFF
>TRBV24-1|TRBJ2-5|-|-
TGTGCCACCAGTGGAAACAACCAAGAGACCCAGTACTTC
CATSGNNQETQYF
>TRBV15|TRBJ1-2|-|-
TGTGCCACCAGCAGAGTACGGGGGACCTATGGCTACACCTTC
CATSRVRGTYGYTF
>TRBV4-2|TRBJ2-1|once|TRBD2
TGTGCCAGCAGCCTCAATAGCGGGAGTCGTAATGAGCAGTTCTTC
CASSLNSGSRNEQFF
>TRBV9|TRBJ1-2|-|-
TGTGCCAGCAGCGTAGCGAACAGGAATGGCTACACCTTC
CASSVANRNGYTF
>TRBV28|TRBJ1-6|-|-
TGTGCCAGCAGCAACGACAGGACGGTTAATTCACCCCTCCACTTT
CASSNDRTVNSPLHF
>TRBV6-6|TRBJ1-2|-|-
TGTGCCAGCAGTTACTCGAAAGGCTGGACAGCCACTTACTACACCTTC
CASSYSKGWTATYYTF
>TRBV2|TRBJ2-5|-|TRBD2
TGTGCCAGCAGGGGGGAGGGACGAGAGACCCAGTACTTC
CASRGEGRETQYF
>TRBV5-6|TRBJ2-7|-|TRBD2
TGTGCCAGCAGCTCGACGGGGACTAGCGGGAAGCAGTACTTC
CASSSTGTSGKQYF
>TRBV11-2|TRBJ1-1|-|TRBD1
TGTGCCAGCAGCTCTTACAGGGGCGCTGAAGCTTTCTTT
CASSSYRGAEAFF
>TRBV5-5|TRBJ2-7|-|-
TGTGCCAGCAGCGCCGAGGGGGACGAGCAGTACTTC
CASSAEGDEQYF
>TRBV3-1/TRBV3-2|TRBJ2-6|-|-
TGTGCCAGCAGCCTCGGGACTGCCAATCTGGGTGCCAACGTCCTGACTTTC
CASSLGTANLGANVLTF
>TRBV6-1|TRBJ2-6|-|-
TGTGCCAGCAGTGAAAGTAGTTTCTCTGGGGCCAACGTCCTGACTTTC
CASSESSFSGANVLTF
>TRBV15|TRBJ2-2|-|-
TGTGCCACCAGCAGAGATTTTCCACTAGGTAGTACCGGGGAGCTGTTTTTT
CATSRDFPLGSTGELFF
>TRBV24-1|TRBJ2-5|-|TRBD1
TGTGCCACCAGTGATTGGGACAGACAAGAGACCCAGTACTTC
CATSDWDRQETQYF
>TRBV5-1|TRBJ2-1|-|TRBD2
TGCGCCAGCAGCCTCCAGACTAGCGGGGGTTCGAGTGAGCAGTTCTTC
CASSLQTSGGSSEQFF
>TRBV19|TRBJ1-6|-|-
TGTGCCAGTAGTGAATCGATCGCGAACGCTTCACCCCTCCACTTT
CASSESIANASPLHF
>TRBV9|TRBJ2-3|-|TRBD2
TGTGCCAGCAGCCCCCAGACTAGCGGGGGGGCCGAAGATACGCAGTATTTT
CASSPQTSGGAEDTQYF
>TRBV11-2|TRBJ1-2|-|-
TGTGCCAGCAGCTTGGGTGGACAGACCTCCTATGGCTACACCTTC
CASSLGGQTSYGYTF
>TRBV15|TRBJ2-1|once|TRBD2
TGTGCCACCAGAGACGGACTAGCGGGGAACAATGAGCAGTTCTTC
CATRDGLAGNNEQFF
>TRBV28|TRBJ2-7|few|-
TGTGCCAGCAGGGGGGCCCACAGGAGCTCCTACGAGCAGTACTTC
CASRGAHRSSYEQYF
>TRBV7-3|TRBJ1-1|-|-
TGTGCCAGCAGCTTAGCGAGAAACACTGAAGCTTTCTTT
CASSLARNTEAFF
>TRBV18|TRBJ2-5|-|-
TGTGCCAGCTCACTAGTACAGGGATCCGAGACCCAGTACTTC
CASSLVQGSETQYF
>TRBV6-5|TRBJ1-4|-|-
TGTGCCAGCAGTTACTCCGCGGGAACTGAAAAACTGTTTTTT
CASSYSAGTEKLFF
>TRBV5-6|TRBJ2-7|-|-
TGTGCCAGCAGCTTCGAAACAGGACCCTACGAGCAGTACTTC
CASSFETGPYEQYF
>TRBV5-1|TRBJ1-1|-|-
TGCGCCAGCAGCCTTGAGCCCCGACCGGGAACGGCTTTCTTT
CASSLEPRPGTAFF
>TRBV25-1|TRBJ2-1|-|TRBD1
TGTGCCAGCAGTCGGGACAGGGCAGGGGATGAGCAGTTCTTC
CASSRDRAGDEQFF
>TRBV20-1|TRBJ2-3|few|-
TGCAGTGCGGCCCTCACAGATACGCAGTATTTT
CSAALTDTQYF
>TRBV9|TRBJ1-4|once|-
TGTGCCAGCAGCGTAGAGTCACAGGGAAGAGAAAAACTGTTTTTT
CASSVESQGREKLFF
>TRBV5-4|TRBJ2-1|-|TRBD1
TGTGCCAGCAGCCAGGGGGCGGTTAATCACAATGAGCAGTTCTTC
CASSQGAVNHNEQFF
>TRBV12-5|TRBJ1-1|-|-
TGTGCTAGTGGTCCCCAACATCTCACTGAAGCTTTCTTT
CASGPQHLTEAFF
>TRBV29-1|TRBJ2-1|-|TRBD2
TGCAGCGTTGGGGCTGCGGGAGTTAGGGATGAGCAGTTCTTC
CSVGAAGVRDEQFF
>TRBV7-2|TRBJ2-7|-|TRBD1
TGTGCCAGCAGCACTAGGACAGGGGGGTACGAGCAGTACTTC
CASSTRTGGYEQYF
>TRBV19|TRBJ2-7|-|TRBD1
TGTGCCAGTAGTATTGGGACAGGCGGCTACGAGCAGTACTTC
CASSIGTGGYEQYF
>TRBV5-6|TRBJ1-3|-|-
TGTGCCAGCAGCTTGGCCTTCAGGGGAACTGGAAACACCATATATTTT
CASSLAFRGTGNTIYF
>TRBV21-1|TRBJ2-1|-|-
TGTGCCAGCAGCAAGCCGGTCAATGAGCAGTTCTTC
CASSKPVNEQFF
>TRBV3-1/TRBV3-2|TRBJ2-4|-|-
TGTGCCAGCAGCCCCCCGAGGGATAAAAACATTCAGTACTTC
CASSPPRDKNIQYF
>TRBV28|TRBJ1-2|once|-
TGTGCCAGCAGCCTACAGGGAATAGGCTACACCTTC
CASSLQGIGYTF
>TRBV6-6|TRBJ1-3|-|-
TGTGCCGGCGGTGAGGGAAACACCATATATTTT
CAGGEGNTIYF